These 27 T cell receptor beta chains were sequenced from one sample in a study of blood T cells in healthy people across ages. A second PCR, run for about 7 to 11 cycles, used a sample-barcoded 5' primer plus a J-beta primer mix. Each CDR3 protein gets one entry after TCRdb re-called the 5' RACE reads with MiXCR. The table has hundreds of thousands of distinct CDR3 sequences, about 62% seen once. Sequencing was carried out using blood. These receptors were taken from a man younger than 40 in good health.

The genes are TRBV20-1 and TRBJ2-3; perhaps TRBD2 as D (6 bases). Germline V gives CDR1 DFQATT, CDR2 SNEGSKA (reference sequence). Trimming removed 6 bases at V and 0 bases at J, with 19 bases between. The CDR3 consists of 16 residues. The CDR3 loop reads CSARPRMRGSTDTQYF. The CDR3 DNA is TGCAGTGCCCGCCCGAGGATGCGGGGCAGCACAGATACGCAGTATTTT.

V is TRBV7-2 and J is TRBJ2-3; D perhaps matches TRBD2 (5 bases). V was cut by 2 bases and J by 2 bases, with 20 bases left in between. The CDR3 is 18 residues long. The germline CDR1 and CDR2 sequences are SGHTA and FQGNSA. DNA of the CDR3: TGTGCCAGCAGCTTATTTGGTGGACGGACTCCCATCACAGATACGCAGTATTTT. Amino acids: CASSLFGGRTPITDTQYF.

As DNA, the CDR3 is TGTGCCTGGGCGCGCGGGGGCCGCATTCAAGAGACCCAGTACTTC. It is translated as CAWARGGRIQETQYF. The chain uses TRBV30 and TRBJ2-5; D may be TRBD2 (7 bases). CDR1 GTSNPN and CDR2 SVGIG come from the germline V gene (reference sequence). There are 15 residues in the CDR3. V was pared by 5 bases and J by 2 bases, with 18 bases between.

CDR3 residues: CASSLGMGNEQFF. DNA for the CDR3: TGCGCCAGCAGCTTGGGGATGGGCAATGAGCAGTTCTTC. The V gene is TRBV5-1, the J gene TRBJ2-1, with no clear D. The CDR3 is 13 residues long. Germline CDR1 SGHRS, CDR2 YFSETQ. Trimming removed 0 bases from V and 6 bases from J, with 7 bases in between.

The chain employs TRBV7-9 and TRBJ2-5; a weak D match, TRBD2 (6 bases). Germline V gives CDR1 SEHNR, CDR2 FQNEAQ (reference sequence). The CDR3 sequence is 15 residues long. V was clipped by 1 base and J by 5 bases, with 14 bases between them. The CDR3 sequence is CASSLVSGAIETQYF. Here the CDR3 DNA reads TGTGCCAGCAGCTTAGTATCGGGAGCTATTGAGACCCAGTACTTC.

This clonotype was counted a few times. This chain connects TRBV20-1 to TRBJ2-5, with D unclear. Germline CDR1 reads DFQATT; CDR2 reads SNEGSKA (reference sequence). V gave up 7 bases and J gave up 3 bases, with 15 bases separating them. The CDR3 covers 13 residues. CDR3 sequence (DNA): TGCAGTGTTCCGGTGGTCACTAAAGAGACCCAGTACTTC. It is translated as CSVPVVTKETQYF.

The chain employs TRBV20-1 and TRBJ2-1, with TRBD2 matching over 11 bases. V lost 2 bases, J lost 7 bases, and 4 bases stayed unmatched. The CDR3 is 14 amino acids. The V gene's germline CDR1 is DFQATT and CDR2 SNEGSKA (reference sequence). CDR3 DNA: TGCAGTGCTAGAAAGGGGACTAGCGGAAATGAGCAGTTCTTC. Its protein product is CSARKGTSGNEQFF.

V and J are TRBV29-1 and TRBJ2-3; 7 positions agree with TRBD1. The CDR3 is 14 amino acids. Germline V gene lookup returns CDR1 SQVTM and CDR2 ANQGSEA. V gave up 2 bases and J gave up 1 base; unmatched junction bases: 3. The CDR3 spells CSVETGAGTDTQYF. The CDR3 DNA reads TGCAGCGTTGAAACAGGGGCCGGCACAGATACGCAGTATTTT.

This clonotype was seen more than once but under ten times. V and J are TRBV10-3 and TRBJ2-7; TRBD2 is a possible D gene (5 bases). Looked up from germline, CDR1 is ENHRY and CDR2 is SYGVKD. The CDR3 consists of 14 residues. Trimming removed 6 bases from V and 0 bases from J, with 12 bases in between. In DNA form, the CDR3 reads TGTGCCATCAGATCCGATGGGAGCTCCTACGAGCAGTACTTC. Translated, it gives CAIRSDGSSYEQYF.

V is TRBV29-1 and J is TRBJ1-2; D might be TRBD1 (5 bases). The CDR3 loop spans 15 amino acids. Trimming removed 1 base at V and 7 bases at J, with 19 bases between. Germline V CDR1 and CDR2: SQVTM, ANQGSEA. In nucleotides, the CDR3 is TGCAGCGTTGAAGTGGTCCAGGGAGACCGTCGTGGCTACACCTTC. Translation: CSVEVVQGDRRGYTF.

The rearrangement uses TRBV6-5 and TRBJ1-2; 8 nucleotides align to TRBD1. Germline V gene data show CDR1 as MNHEY and CDR2 as SVGAGI. The CDR3 covers 14 residues. J was trimmed by 7 bases and V by 3 bases; bases with no gene match: 7. CDR3 nucleotide sequence: TGTGCCAGCAGTTATATCGGACAGGGACGTGGCTACACCTTC. Residues: CASSYIGQGRGYTF.

This chain uses TRBV12-3 or TRBV12-4 with TRBJ2-5; a weak D match, TRBD1 (5 bases). This CDR3 contains 13 residues. Trimming shortened V by 4 bases and J by 8 bases, and 14 bases separated the two germline ends. In nucleotides, the CDR3 is TGTGCCAGCAGTTCGACAGCCACAAGCACCCAGTACTTC. Translating gives CASSSTATSTQYF.

The chain joins TRBV20-1 to TRBJ2-7; either TRBD1 or TRBD2 may fit D (6 bases each). Looked up from germline, CDR1 is DFQATT and CDR2 is SNEGSKA (reference sequence). Trimming removed 5 bases from V and 1 base from J, with 18 bases in between. The CDR3 has 15 residues. CDR3 in amino acids: CSAGPRGRGSYEQYF. The CDR3 nucleotides read TGCAGTGCTGGCCCCCGGGGGCGCGGGTCCTACGAGCAGTACTTC.

The genes are TRBV4-2 and TRBJ2-4, with 11 bases lining up with TRBD2. Germline values: CDR1 LGHNA, CDR2 YNFKEQ. The CDR3 spans 18 residues. The V and J ends lost 1 base and 13 bases, in that order; junction bases with no gene match: 18. CDR3 loop: CASSQGATSGTQRGEQYF. CDR3 nucleotides: TGTGCCAGCAGCCAAGGGGCGACTAGCGGGACCCAACGGGGGGAGCAGTACTTC.

As regards this clonotype: Its ends do not fully match the called genes, so a read error is possible. The rearrangement links TRBV20-1 to TRBJ2-7, with D possibly called TRBD1 or TRBD2 (5 bases each). Germline CDR1 DFQATT, CDR2 SNEGSKA (reference sequence). The CDR3 sequence is 12 residues long. The CDR3 is CSARGERLEQYF. CDR3 nucleotides: TGCAGTGCGAGAGGGGAACGGCTCGAGCAGTACTTC.

This clonotype was detected only a few times. V and J are TRBV4-2 and TRBJ1-6; no definite D call. This CDR3 is 16 amino acids long. The V gene lost 0 bases and the J gene lost 7 bases, with 13 bases spanning the gap. Germline CDR1 and CDR2: LGHNA and YNFKEQ. This CDR3 reads CASSQDGELGNSPLHF. Written as DNA, the CDR3 is TGTGCCAGCAGCCAAGATGGGGAATTAGGAAATTCACCCCTCCACTTT.

The rearrangement links TRBV7-2 to TRBJ2-3, with 10 bases fitting TRBD1. V lost 4 bases and J lost 4; bases outside the gene matches: 5. Per the germline V gene, CDR1 is SGHTA and CDR2 is FQGNSA. This CDR3 has 15 residues. The CDR3 reads CASSSWDRGADTQYF. The CDR3 nucleotides read TGTGCCAGCAGCTCCTGGGACAGGGGCGCAGATACGCAGTATTTT.

The chain joins TRBV20-1 to TRBJ2-1; D remains ambiguous. In germline, CDR1 is DFQATT, CDR2 SNEGSKA (reference sequence). Trimming pared 0 bases from V and 6 bases from J, leaving 15 bases between. The CDR3 is 15 amino acids. The CDR3 loop reads CSARDLKGFGNEQFF. The CDR3 DNA sequence: TGCAGTGCTAGAGATCTAAAGGGTTTTGGCAATGAGCAGTTCTTC.

This clonotype was detected only a few times. In DNA form, the CDR3 reads TGTGCCATCAGTGAGTCGACGGGCGGGAGGGTCGGTAATGAGCAGTTCTTC. Protein product: CAISESTGGRVGNEQFF. The chain employs TRBV10-3 and TRBJ2-1, with 9 bases identical to TRBD2. J lost 7 bases, V lost 0 bases, and 10 bases had no gene match. There are 17 residues in the CDR3. In germline, CDR1 is ENHRY, CDR2 SYGVKD.

The chain joins TRBV12-3 or TRBV12-4 to TRBJ2-4; D is perhaps TRBD1 (5 bases). Deletions cut 1 base from V and 8 bases from J, with 18 bases between. The CDR3 is made up of 16 amino acids. The CDR3 loop reads CASSLVHRGNLYIQYF. CDR3 nucleotide sequence: TGTGCCAGCAGTTTAGTTCATAGGGGAAATTTGTACATTCAGTACTTC.

This chain connects TRBV7-2 to TRBJ2-6; D remains unclear. V lost 0 bases and J lost 0, with 6 bases in between. CDR1 and CDR2 from the germline V gene are SGHTA and FQGNSA. The CDR3 contains 16 residues. This chain's CDR3 is CASSLASSSGANVLTF. In nucleotides, the CDR3 is TGTGCCAGCAGCTTAGCAAGTAGCTCTGGGGCCAACGTCCTGACTTTC.

This clonotype was observed once. This sequence joins TRBV30 and TRBJ2-5, with 7 positions matching TRBD2. With the DNA end fitting TRBJ2-7 better, the J assignment may be wrong. Per the germline V gene, CDR1 is GTSNPN and CDR2 is SVGIG (reference sequence). The CDR3 totals 13 residues. For the CDR3, the DNA is TGTGCCTGGAGTGTGGGAGGGGTCTACGAGCAGTACTTC. Amino acids: CAWSVGGVYEQYF.

Concerning this clonotype itself: A much larger clone sits a single nucleotide away, making a read error possible. For the CDR3, the DNA is TGCAGCGTTCGATCGGGACAGGGAAATTCACCCCTCCACTTT. Its protein product is CSVRSGQGNSPLHF. The chain links TRBV29-1 to TRBJ1-6; 9 nucleotides align to TRBD1. Germline loops: CDR1 SQVTM, CDR2 ANQGSEA. This CDR3 comprises 14 residues. V lost 5 bases, J lost 7 bases, and 6 bases stayed unmatched.

This chain links TRBV27 with TRBJ2-5; the D is unclear. V was trimmed by 2 bases and J by 1 base, leaving 14 bases between them. This CDR3 is 16 amino acids long. CDR1 and CDR2 (germline): MNHEY, SMNVEV (reference sequence). Here the CDR3 DNA reads TGTGCCAGCAGTTTAAATGGGATGGGATTCCAAGAGACCCAGTACTTC. Its protein is CASSLNGMGFQETQYF.

The chain links TRBV2 to TRBJ2-4; 7 bases are shared with TRBD1. Germline V gene data show CDR1 as SNHLY and CDR2 as FYNNEI. V lost 3 bases to trimming and J lost 13 bases; unmatched junction nucleotides: 9. This CDR3 comprises 13 residues. CDR3 protein: CASSEAAGTAQYF. The DNA for the CDR3 is TGTGCCAGCAGTGAGGCGGCAGGGACAGCACAGTACTTC.

V gene TRBV12-3 or TRBV12-4 combines with J gene TRBJ2-3; 10 bases align to TRBD2. V was clipped by 5 bases and J by 3 bases; unmatched bases: 5. CDR3 length equals 15 residues. The CDR3 protein is CASSRAGGPTDTQYF. DNA for the CDR3: TGTGCCAGCAGTCGAGCGGGAGGGCCGACAGATACGCAGTATTTT.

The chain combines TRBV7-6 with TRBJ2-7, with 8 bases identical to TRBD2. Unmatched junction bases numbered 7, after V lost 1 base and J lost 5 bases. In germline, CDR1 is SGHVS, CDR2 FNYEAQ. The CDR3 runs to 15 residues. The chain's CDR3 is CASSLVARGANEQYF. DNA for the CDR3: TGTGCCAGCAGCTTAGTCGCGCGGGGGGCCAACGAGCAGTACTTC.